A selection of T cell receptor beta chains follows, all from one sample in a study of response to subunit inactivated influenza vaccine. TCRdb re-called the RT-PCR reads with MiXCR, one entry per CDR3 protein. Altogether 600,000 to 700,000 distinct CDR3 sequences are present, around 15% being singletons, with the ten largest covering about 7.4%. The sample consisted of PBMCs from blood, taken 14 days before vaccination. The source of these receptors is a man aged 45 to 65 who received an inactivated influenza vaccine. Each CDR3 is given with its conserved first and last residue. The order of the fields is V gene, clone size, D gene, J gene, CDR3 DNA, CDR3 protein. D genes are given only for firm matches. Not every row has a clone size; where given, it reads once, few, many or a size class.

V gene: TRBV7-2
clone size: few
D gene: NA
J gene: TRBJ2-7
CDR3 DNA: TGTGCCAGCAGCTCTAGGCCCGGCTACGAGCAGTACTTC
CDR3 protein: CASSSRPGYEQYF

V gene: TRBV4-1
clone size: NA
D gene: NA
J gene: TRBJ1-5
CDR3 DNA: TGCGCCAGCAGCCAGACTCTCCAGAGCAATCAGCCCCAGCATTTT
CDR3 protein: CASSQTLQSNQPQHF

V gene: TRBV29-1
clone size: many
D gene: NA
J gene: TRBJ2-1
CDR3 DNA: TGCAGCGTTGAAGATTTTGGGGGTGGGTCCTACAATGAGCAGTTCTTC
CDR3 protein: CSVEDFGGGSYNEQFF

V gene: TRBV7-9
clone size: few
D gene: NA
J gene: TRBJ2-3
CDR3 DNA: TGTGCCAGCAGCCCGATTCCAGATACGCAGTATTTT
CDR3 protein: CASSPIPDTQYF

V gene: TRBV29-1
clone size: few
D gene: NA
J gene: TRBJ2-1
CDR3 DNA: TGCAGCGTTGTTTATTACAATGAGCAGTTCTTC
CDR3 protein: CSVVYYNEQFF

V gene: TRBV12-3/TRBV12-4
clone size: NA
D gene: TRBD1
J gene: TRBJ1-6
CDR3 DNA: TGTGCCAGCCGGGGACAGGGCGCTCTGGGGAATTCACCCCTCCACTTT
CDR3 protein: CASRGQGALGNSPLHF

V gene: TRBV6-5
clone size: few
D gene: NA
J gene: TRBJ1-1
CDR3 DNA: TGTGCCAGCAGTTACGCATGGGGCTCGGGCACTGAAGCTTTCTTT
CDR3 protein: CASSYAWGSGTEAFF

V gene: TRBV5-6
clone size: many
D gene: NA
J gene: TRBJ2-1
CDR3 DNA: TGTGCCAGCAGGAAGTCAGGTGCGCAGTTCTTC
CDR3 protein: CASRKSGAQFF

V gene: TRBV5-6
clone size: many
D gene: TRBD2
J gene: TRBJ2-7
CDR3 DNA: TGTGCCAGCAGCTTGGGCGGGAGTGCAACCTACGAGCAGTACTTC
CDR3 protein: CASSLGGSATYEQYF

V gene: TRBV7-2
clone size: NA
D gene: TRBD1
J gene: TRBJ1-2
CDR3 DNA: TGTGCCAGCAGTATCCCGGGCAGGGGGTCTGTCTATGGCTACACCTTC
CDR3 protein: CASSIPGRGSVYGYTF

V gene: TRBV12-3/TRBV12-4
clone size: few
D gene: NA
J gene: TRBJ2-2
CDR3 DNA: TGTGCCAGCAGTATAGACGGGGCCGTCGGGGAGCTGTTTTTT
CDR3 protein: CASSIDGAVGELFF

V gene: TRBV11-2
clone size: few
D gene: NA
J gene: TRBJ1-2
CDR3 DNA: TGTGCCAGCAGATCTCCTAGACAGCTCTATGGCTACACCTTC
CDR3 protein: CASRSPRQLYGYTF